The 18 T cell receptor beta chains reported below all come from one sample, sequenced in a study of a mutant IDH1 vaccine in newly diagnosed glioma. These receptors' targets are unknown. Profiling relied on immunoSEQ multiplex PCR, and the TCRdb table lists in-frame clones only, not all of them. The table has about 84,000 clones, 75% to 85% seen once; the top ten hold 5.2%. Time point given: week 47, end of study. The vaccine gave 300 ug of a 20-mer mutant IDH1 peptide subcutaneously per dose. The sequences come from PBMCs, collected from a glioma patient whose treatment included an IDH1 peptide vaccine. These receptors were obtained from a man aged 35-49 years with glioma.

The chain uses TRBV6-1 and TRBJ2-7, with D perhaps assigned TRBD1 or TRBD2 (5 bases each). The CDR3 loop spans 15 amino acids. In germline, CDR1 is MNHNS, CDR2 SASEGT. Trimming removed 6 bases from V and 0 bases from J, with 15 bases in between. The CDR3 DNA is TGTGCCAGCAGCCCTATCCGGGGCGCCTCCTACGAGCAGTACTTC. This translates into CASSPIRGASYEQYF.

The J gene is TRBJ2-2, the V gene TRBV7-6; TRBD2 aligns across 8 bases. Trimming cost V 0 bases and J 1 base; bases outside gene matches: 4. The CDR3 is 17 amino acids. Germline V gene sequence: CDR1 SGHVS, CDR2 FNYEAQ. The CDR3 protein is CASSLARGAGNTGELFF. The CDR3 region has the DNA TGTGCCAGCAGCTTAGCGCGGGGGGCGGGGAACACCGGGGAGCTGTTTTTT.

This clone occurred once. This chain connects TRBV28 to TRBJ2-4, with a weak D call TRBD2 (6 bases). Germline V gene lookup returns CDR1 MDHEN and CDR2 SYDVKM. V was cut by 3 bases and J by 7 bases, with 10 bases left in between. CDR3 size: 13 residues. CDR3 sequence: CASSLERANIQYF. The CDR3 DNA reads TGTGCCAGCAGTTTGGAGCGGGCGAACATTCAGTACTTC. Together with reference TRBV28 and TRBJ2-4, the CDR3 gives the full variable domain: DVKVTQSSRYLVKRTGEKVFLECVQDMDHENMFWYRQDPGLGLRLIYFSYDVKMKEKGDIPEGYSVSREKKERFSLILESASTNQTSMYLCASSLERANIQYFGAGTRLSVL.

This rearrangement joins TRBV9 to TRBJ2-1; D uncertain. The germline V and J ends were trimmed by 2 bases and 0 bases, with 12 bases remaining between them. There are 16 residues in the CDR3. In germline, CDR1 is SGDLS, CDR2 YYNGEE. The CDR3 is CASSVLSGSSYNEQFF. The DNA for the CDR3 is TGTGCCAGCAGCGTCTTATCAGGAAGCTCCTACAATGAGCAGTTCTTC.

The rearrangement joins TRBV18 to TRBJ2-2, with TRBD2 identical over 7 bases. Trimming took 0 bases from V and 6 from J; bases not matched to a gene: 4. The germline V gene encodes CDR1 KGHSH and CDR2 LQKENI. The CDR3 runs to 15 residues. Written as DNA, the CDR3 is TGTGCCAGCTCACCACCGAGCGGGAAAGCCGGGGAGCTGTTTTTT. Protein product: CASSPPSGKAGELFF.

The CDR3 DNA reads TGTGCCATCAGTGAGTCCACATCTAGCGGGGGGGATAATGAGCAGTTCTTC. Protein product: CAISESTSSGGDNEQFF. The gene calls are TRBV10-3 and TRBJ2-1; 12 bases are a match to TRBD2. CDR3 length equals 17 residues. With V trimmed by 0 bases and J by 7 bases, 7 bases remained unmatched. Germline CDR1 is ENHRY and CDR2 is SYGVKD.

The chain uses TRBV18 and TRBJ2-7; 8 nucleotides agree with TRBD1. Per the germline V gene, CDR1 is KGHSH and CDR2 is LQKENI. J was trimmed by 5 bases and V by 3 bases; bases with no gene match: 12. The CDR3 totals 16 residues. The CDR3 is CASSPRPSTGGNEQYF. The DNA for the CDR3 is TGTGCCAGCTCACCCAGACCGTCCACAGGGGGAAACGAGCAGTACTTC.

The J gene is TRBJ2-7, the V gene TRBV7-6; 7 bases fit TRBD2. V lost 0 bases to trimming and J lost 7 bases; unmatched junction nucleotides: 6. The CDR3 is made up of 14 amino acids. CDR1 is SGHVS and CDR2 is FNYEAQ in the germline V gene. CDR3 protein: CASSLASGREEQYF. The CDR3 region has the DNA TGTGCCAGCAGCTTAGCGTCAGGGCGGGAGGAGCAGTACTTC.

The rearrangement uses TRBV9 and TRBJ1-1; perhaps TRBD1 as D (5 bases). The CDR3 has 16 residues. Between the trimmed V and J ends, which lost 4 bases and 1 base, there was a span of 17 bases. Germline V CDR1 and CDR2: SGDLS, YYNGEE. This CDR3 is CASSPTGGGRNTEAFF. As DNA, the CDR3 is TGTGCCAGCAGCCCAACAGGCGGGGGGAGGAACACTGAAGCTTTCTTT. Together with reference TRBV9 and TRBJ1-1, the CDR3 gives the full variable domain: DSGVTQTPKHLITATGQRVTLRCSPRSGDLSVYWYQQSLDQGLQFLIQYYNGEERAKGNILERFSAQQFPDLHSELNLSSLELGDSALYFCASSPTGGGRNTEAFFGQGTRLTVV.

In this sample, this clone turned up once. The rearrangement links TRBV5-6 to TRBJ2-7; 8 positions match TRBD1. V shed 0 bases, J shed 3 bases, and the junction held 8 bases outside the gene matches. The CDR3 length is 16 residues. Germline CDR1 is SGHDT and CDR2 is YYEEEE. For the CDR3, the DNA is TGTGCCAGCAGCTTGGTCGGCACAGGGGGTCGCTACGAGCAGTACTTC. Translated, it gives CASSLVGTGGRYEQYF.

The gene calls are TRBV4-3 and TRBJ2-1; TRBD2 aligns across 8 bases. V dropped 5 bases and J dropped 2; count of bases not matched to a gene: 8. CDR1 LGHNA and CDR2 YSLEER come from the germline V gene. The CDR3 contains 16 residues. The CDR3 protein is CASSWERGPPYNEQFF. CDR3 coding DNA: TGCGCCAGCAGCTGGGAGCGGGGGCCTCCCTACAATGAGCAGTTCTTC.

The chain has TRBV5-6 and TRBJ1-3, with D hard to call. V shed 1 base and J shed 0 bases, with 11 bases lying between them. CDR1 and CDR2 (germline): SGHDT, YYEEEE. The CDR3 loop spans 16 amino acids. The CDR3 sequence is CASSLRLGVSGNTIYF. The CDR3, as DNA: TGTGCCAGCAGCTTGAGACTCGGAGTCTCTGGAAACACCATATATTTT.

The rearrangement links TRBV19 to TRBJ2-6; D unclear. Germline loops: CDR1 LNHDA, CDR2 SQIVND (reference sequence). V was cut by 5 bases and J by 1 base, with 15 bases left in between. This CDR3 is 17 amino acids long. Written as DNA, the CDR3 is TGTGCCAGTAGTTGGCAAGAGGAAAATTCTGGGGCCAACGTCCTGACTTTC. Translating gives CASSWQEENSGANVLTF.

This clone has just a few counts. V usage is TRBV11-3 and J usage is TRBJ2-7; TRBD1 agrees at 7 bases. The CDR3 has 15 amino acids. Per germline, CDR1 SGHNT and CDR2 YENEEA. With 4 bases clipped from V and 7 bases from J, the junction kept 13 bases outside the gene matches. As DNA, the CDR3 is TGTGCCAGCAGCTCGACAGGGCCTGGATTTAAAGAGCAGTACTTC. Its translation is CASSSTGPGFKEQYF.

This chain connects TRBV4-1 to TRBJ2-7, with D unresolved. Trimming took off 0 bases at V and 7 bases at J, with 13 bases between the two ends. Germline V lookup: CDR1 MGHRA, CDR2 YSYEKL. This CDR3 has 14 residues. Written as DNA, the CDR3 is TGCGCCAGCAGCCAAGACCCTACGGTGGGTGAGCAGTACTTC. As protein: CASSQDPTVGEQYF.

This clone was counted a single time. The V and J genes are TRBV21-1 and TRBJ2-7; the D call in the table, TRBD1, was not verified against the DNA. TRBV21-1 is a pseudogene segment. The CDR3 spans 17 residues. The CDR3 sequence: CASSSTPGHYTFYEQYF. The DNA for the CDR3 is TGTGCCAGCAGCAGTACCCCGGGACACTACACTTTCTACGAGCAGTACTTC.

There are a few counts of this clone. The genes are TRBV11-3 and TRBJ2-7, with TRBD1 identical over 9 bases. The CDR3 extends over 16 amino acids. The J segment lost 6 bases and the V segment lost 3 bases, leaving 12 bases of the junction unmatched. The germline gives CDR1 SGHNT, CDR2 YENEEA. CDR3 loop: CASSFRQGGYAIEQYF. The CDR3 nucleotides read TGTGCCAGCAGCTTCAGACAGGGGGGCTATGCTATCGAGCAGTACTTC.

This chain links TRBV14 with TRBJ1-5, with D unclear. The germline V gene encodes CDR1 SGHDN and CDR2 FVKESK. With 8 bases removed from V and 6 bases from J, the gap between germline ends came to 11 bases. CDR3 length: 12 residues. CDR3 DNA sequence: TGTGCCAGCTCAAAGGGCGTTCAGCCCCAGCATTTT. Translating gives CASSKGVQPQHF.